This entry concerns a single T cell receptor (beta chain). Its antigen is undetermined. The table came from immunoSEQ multiplex PCR; TCRdb's copy has only in-frame clones and leaves some out. The profile shows about 2,200 clones, 89% of them singletons. The sample belongs to a study of T cell clonotyping in hematopoietic cell transplantation. The ends were cut back, 1 base at V and 1 base at J, with 4 bases in the middle. The CDR3 length is 13 residues. Germline V lookup: CDR1 MNHEY, CDR2 SMNVEV (reference sequence). Overall study results and limits: Without cell sorting, CD4 versus CD8 contributions remain unresolved. Recipient TCR diversity dropped after transplant; expanded clonotypes rose from day 30 to 180. Broader posttransplant TCR repertoire diversity was predicted by graft donor and pretransplant recipient Inverse Simpson Index values. At the given depth, recipient repertoires were over 97% de novo clonotypes.

This rearrangement joins TRBV27 to TRBJ1-1; D is unclear. The clonotype was recovered from a man in his forties in good health. Some clones in this sample may be carry-over from other donors' samples. The sample consisted of peripheral blood mononuclear cells. The CDR3, as DNA: TGTGCCAGCAGTTTATTAGAGAACACTGAAGCTTTCTTT. Protein sequence: CASSLLENTEAFF.